This T cell receptor beta chain is drawn from a study of beta chain features in type 1 diabetes. Study results and limitations: Moderate but significant shortening of TCRB CDR3s was recorded in all four CD4+ subsets from Type 1 diabetes patients. cDNA-based reads could over-represent cells with high TCR expression.

Sorting produced populations that all topped 98% purity. V dropped 2 bases and J dropped 7 bases, with 4 bases sitting between them. This CDR3 has 11 amino acids. In germline, CDR1 is SEHNR, CDR2 FQNEAQ (reference sequence). Points on this clone: Its antigen is unidentified.

All of the isolated RNA was reverse transcribed, so expressed TCRB transcripts were sequenced. Measured with immunoSEQ multiplex PCR; TCRdb has only the in-frame clones, and not every one. This sample has about 120,000 clones, with around 15% found just once. The genes are TRBV7-9 and TRBJ2-3; D unclear. What was sequenced was central memory CD4+ T cells from blood. The receptor was isolated from a young man with type 1 diabetes. CDR3 residues: CASSLSNTQYF. CDR3 in DNA: TGTGCCAGCAGCTTATCGAATACGCAGTATTTT.